Listed below are T cell receptor beta chains from one sample, sequenced in a study of OX40 agonist ivuxolimab in advanced cancers. TCRdb keeps only in-frame clones here, not all; method: immunoSEQ multiplex PCR. The sample includes approximately 61,000 clones, 75% to 85% seen only once; the top ten take approximately 1.2%. Sequencing used CD4+ or CD8+ T cells sorted from blood, obtained in a trial of the OX40 agonist ivuxolimab. The receptor source for this set is an adult with an advanced solid tumor such as melanoma, head and neck, liver or kidney cancer. CDR3s include the opening cysteine and the closing phenylalanine or tryptophan. The D gene is left open where the match is weak. The listing skips clone size in some rows; elsewhere it reads once, few, many or a size class.

v_gene: TRBV7-6
j_gene: TRBJ1-5
abundance: .
d_gene: .
CDR3aa: CASSLDSYSNQPQHF
CDR3nt: TGTGCCAGCAGCTTAGACAGTTATAGCAATCAGCCCCAGCATTTT

v_gene: TRBV7-9
j_gene: TRBJ2-4
abundance: .
d_gene: .
CDR3aa: CASSPPRIAKNIQYF
CDR3nt: TGTGCCAGCAGCCCCCCTCGAATAGCCAAAAACATTCAGTACTTC

v_gene: TRBV6-5
j_gene: TRBJ1-1
abundance: .
d_gene: .
CDR3aa: CASSRAGNTEAFF
CDR3nt: TGTGCCAGCAGCCGAGCGGGTAACACTGAAGCTTTCTTT

v_gene: TRBV9
j_gene: TRBJ1-1
abundance: .
d_gene: TRBD1
CDR3aa: CASSVDRGQWTEAFF
CDR3nt: TGTGCCAGCAGCGTAGACAGGGGGCAGTGGACTGAAGCTTTCTTT

v_gene: TRBV7-9
j_gene: TRBJ2-5
abundance: .
d_gene: .
CDR3aa: CASSFLSGWGETQYF
CDR3nt: TGTGCCAGCAGCTTTTTATCGGGGTGGGGAGAGACCCAGTACTTC

v_gene: TRBV19
j_gene: TRBJ1-6
abundance: .
d_gene: TRBD1
CDR3aa: CASSSNPGTGGRSPLHF
CDR3nt: TGTGCCAGTAGTAGCAACCCCGGGACAGGGGGCCGTTCACCCCTCCACTTT

v_gene: TRBV9
j_gene: TRBJ2-1
abundance: .
d_gene: TRBD2
CDR3aa: CASSPTAGDYNEQFF
CDR3nt: TGTGCCAGCAGCCCCACAGCGGGGGACTACAATGAGCAGTTCTTC

v_gene: TRBV29-1
j_gene: TRBJ2-5
abundance: .
d_gene: TRBD1
CDR3aa: CSVQGTAQETQYF
CDR3nt: TGCAGCGTTCAGGGGACAGCTCAAGAGACCCAGTACTTC

v_gene: TRBV29-1
j_gene: TRBJ1-1
abundance: .
d_gene: .
CDR3aa: CSVATGTEAFF
CDR3nt: TGCAGCGTTGCAACGGGAACTGAAGCTTTCTTT

v_gene: TRBV7-9
j_gene: TRBJ2-7
abundance: .
d_gene: TRBD1
CDR3aa: CASRAGQGIYEQYF
CDR3nt: TGTGCCAGCAGGGCAGGACAGGGGATCTACGAGCAGTACTTC

v_gene: TRBV18
j_gene: TRBJ2-6
abundance: .
d_gene: .
CDR3aa: CASSPPFSGANVLTF
CDR3nt: TGTGCCAGCTCACCTCCCTTTTCTGGGGCCAACGTCCTGACTTTC

v_gene: TRBV2
j_gene: TRBJ1-4
abundance: once
d_gene: .
CDR3aa: CASSDLGVDEKLFF
CDR3nt: TGTGCCAGCAGCGACTTGGGGGTGGATGAAAAACTGTTTTTT

v_gene: TRBV4-2
j_gene: TRBJ2-1
abundance: .
d_gene: TRBD2
CDR3aa: CASSQAAGASYNEQFF
CDR3nt: TGTGCCAGCAGCCAAGCAGCGGGGGCCTCCTACAATGAGCAGTTCTTC

v_gene: TRBV5-6
j_gene: TRBJ2-1
abundance: .
d_gene: .
CDR3aa: CASSLPASVQEQFF
CDR3nt: TGTGCCAGCAGCTTGCCGGCTAGCGTCCAAGAGCAGTTCTTC

v_gene: TRBV6-6
j_gene: TRBJ1-5
abundance: .
d_gene: TRBD1
CDR3aa: CASSKTGGNQPQHF
CDR3nt: TGTGCCAGCAGCAAGACAGGGGGCAATCAGCCCCAGCATTTT

v_gene: TRBV7-9
j_gene: TRBJ1-2
abundance: .
d_gene: TRBD1
CDR3aa: CASSSAGQGDGYTF
CDR3nt: TGTGCCAGCAGCTCCGCGGGACAGGGAGACGGCTACACCTTC

v_gene: TRBV21-1
j_gene: TRBJ1-2
abundance: .
d_gene: .
CDR3aa: CASSKGEGVGGYTF
CDR3nt: TGTGCCAGCAGCAAAGGAGAAGGGGTGGGTGGCTACACCTTC

v_gene: TRBV7-8
j_gene: TRBJ2-5
abundance: .
d_gene: TRBD1
CDR3aa: CASRETGGETQYF
CDR3nt: TGTGCCAGCAGAGAGACAGGGGGAGAGACCCAGTACTTC

v_gene: TRBV19
j_gene: TRBJ2-5
abundance: few
d_gene: .
CDR3aa: CASDPLPMMGEETQYF
CDR3nt: TGTGCCAGTGATCCTCTTCCTATGATGGGGGAAGAGACCCAGTACTTC

v_gene: TRBV5-4
j_gene: TRBJ1-2
abundance: .
d_gene: .
CDR3aa: CASSLLLGNYGYTF
CDR3nt: TGTGCCAGCAGCTTGTTATTAGGGAACTATGGCTACACCTTC

v_gene: TRBV19
j_gene: TRBJ1-2
abundance: .
d_gene: .
CDR3aa: CASSLTGFEGLDYTF
CDR3nt: TGTGCCAGTAGCCTTACAGGGTTCGAAGGTCTTGACTACACCTTC

v_gene: TRBV5-1
j_gene: TRBJ2-7
abundance: few
d_gene: TRBD1
CDR3aa: CASSRDRGAYEQYF
CDR3nt: TGCGCCAGCAGCCGGGACAGGGGAGCGTACGAGCAGTACTTC

v_gene: TRBV5-1
j_gene: TRBJ1-3
abundance: .
d_gene: .
CDR3aa: CASSLTSVSGSGNTIYF
CDR3nt: TGCGCCAGCAGCTTGACCTCGGTCTCTGGCTCTGGAAACACCATATATTTT

v_gene: TRBV30
j_gene: TRBJ1-2
abundance: .
d_gene: TRBD1
CDR3aa: CAWFMQGAGYTF
CDR3nt: TGTGCCTGGTTCATGCAGGGGGCTGGCTACACCTTC

v_gene: TRBV7-2
j_gene: TRBJ1-2
abundance: medium-sized
d_gene: TRBD1
CDR3aa: CASSLGGQGARYGYTF
CDR3nt: TGTGCCAGCAGCCTAGGGGGACAGGGGGCCCGGTATGGCTACACCTTC

v_gene: TRBV19
j_gene: TRBJ2-1
abundance: .
d_gene: TRBD1
CDR3aa: CASSTGTGGWTYNEQFF
CDR3nt: TGTGCCAGTAGTACAGGGACAGGTGGATGGACCTACAATGAGCAGTTCTTC

v_gene: TRBV7-2
j_gene: TRBJ1-2
abundance: .
d_gene: .
CDR3aa: CASSLAPLTGYGYTF
CDR3nt: TGTGCCAGCAGCTTAGCCCCACTGACGGGCTATGGCTACACCTTC

v_gene: TRBV2
j_gene: TRBJ2-4
abundance: .
d_gene: TRBD1
CDR3aa: CASSEGQGARNIQYF
CDR3nt: TGTGCCAGCAGCGAGGGACAGGGGGCGAGAAACATTCAGTACTTC

v_gene: TRBV27
j_gene: TRBJ2-7
abundance: .
d_gene: TRBD1
CDR3aa: CASSHGTDYEQYF
CDR3nt: TGTGCCAGCTCACATGGGACAGACTACGAGCAGTACTTC

v_gene: TRBV2
j_gene: TRBJ1-1
abundance: .
d_gene: .
CDR3aa: CASNPTEDTEAFF
CDR3nt: TGTGCCAGCAATCCGACAGAGGACACTGAAGCTTTCTTT

v_gene: TRBV30
j_gene: TRBJ1-2
abundance: .
d_gene: .
CDR3aa: CAWGPTGANYGYTF
CDR3nt: TGTGCCTGGGGCCCGACAGGAGCTAACTATGGCTACACCTTC

v_gene: TRBV27
j_gene: TRBJ2-7
abundance: .
d_gene: TRBD1
CDR3aa: CASRSGTGAYEQYF
CDR3nt: TGTGCCAGCCGATCCGGGACAGGGGCTTACGAGCAGTACTTC

v_gene: TRBV4-1
j_gene: TRBJ1-5
abundance: .
d_gene: .
CDR3aa: CASSQDGIQGLSPQHF
CDR3nt: TGCGCCAGCAGCCAAGATGGCATACAAGGTCTTTCCCCCCAGCATTTT

v_gene: TRBV6-6
j_gene: TRBJ2-1
abundance: .
d_gene: .
CDR3aa: CASTAGPYNEQFF
CDR3nt: TGTGCCAGCACGGCAGGGCCGTACAATGAGCAGTTCTTC

v_gene: TRBV30
j_gene: TRBJ2-7
abundance: once
d_gene: .
CDR3aa: CAWGLQISSYEQYF
CDR3nt: TGTGCCTGGGGCCTACAGATTTCCTCCTACGAGCAGTACTTC

v_gene: TRBV5-1
j_gene: TRBJ1-3
abundance: .
d_gene: .
CDR3aa: CASSSGGLAGNTIYF
CDR3nt: TGCGCCAGCAGCTCCGGGGGTTTGGCTGGAAACACCATATATTTT

v_gene: TRBV7-9
j_gene: TRBJ2-3
abundance: .
d_gene: TRBD1
CDR3aa: CASRQGVSTDTQYF
CDR3nt: TGTGCCAGCAGACAGGGGGTCAGCACAGATACGCAGTATTTT

v_gene: TRBV9
j_gene: TRBJ2-1
abundance: once
d_gene: TRBD1
CDR3aa: CASSDRDRVGGEQFF
CDR3nt: TGTGCCAGCAGCGACCGGGACAGGGTCGGGGGTGAGCAGTTCTTC

v_gene: TRBV6-5
j_gene: TRBJ1-5
abundance: .
d_gene: .
CDR3aa: CASSAQQNQPQHF
CDR3nt: TGTGCCAGCAGTGCACAGCAAAATCAGCCCCAGCATTTT

v_gene: TRBV6-5
j_gene: TRBJ1-2
abundance: few
d_gene: .
CDR3aa: CASTISGTSGYTF
CDR3nt: TGTGCCAGCACCATCTCCGGGACCTCTGGCTACACCTTC

v_gene: TRBV15
j_gene: TRBJ1-1
abundance: .
d_gene: TRBD1
CDR3aa: CATSVHSGTGEAFF
CDR3nt: TGTGCCACCAGCGTGCATTCCGGGACAGGGGAAGCTTTCTTT

v_gene: TRBV5-1
j_gene: TRBJ2-1
abundance: .
d_gene: TRBD2
CDR3aa: CASSLAVAGGQNEQFF
CDR3nt: TGCGCCAGCAGCTTGGCGGTAGCGGGGGGGCAAAATGAGCAGTTCTTC

v_gene: TRBV30
j_gene: TRBJ2-7
abundance: .
d_gene: .
CDR3aa: CAWSLPGIQDEQYF
CDR3nt: TGTGCCTGGAGTCTACCAGGGATTCAGGACGAGCAGTACTTC

v_gene: TRBV9
j_gene: TRBJ1-6
abundance: .
d_gene: .
CDR3aa: CASSVSGAYNSPLHF
CDR3nt: TGTGCCAGCAGCGTATCGGGGGCCTATAATTCACCCCTCCACTTT

v_gene: TRBV29-1
j_gene: TRBJ2-3
abundance: .
d_gene: TRBD2
CDR3aa: CSVEQAGVRGNTDTQYF
CDR3nt: TGCAGCGTTGAACAGGCGGGGGTTCGAGGGAACACAGATACGCAGTATTTT

v_gene: TRBV6-5
j_gene: TRBJ1-5
abundance: .
d_gene: .
CDR3aa: CASEENSNQPQHF
CDR3nt: TGTGCCAGCGAGGAGAATAGCAATCAGCCCCAGCATTTT

v_gene: TRBV5-6
j_gene: TRBJ1-3
abundance: .
d_gene: .
CDR3aa: CASSLGFSGNTIYF
CDR3nt: TGTGCCAGCAGCTTGGGGTTCTCTGGAAACACCATATATTTT